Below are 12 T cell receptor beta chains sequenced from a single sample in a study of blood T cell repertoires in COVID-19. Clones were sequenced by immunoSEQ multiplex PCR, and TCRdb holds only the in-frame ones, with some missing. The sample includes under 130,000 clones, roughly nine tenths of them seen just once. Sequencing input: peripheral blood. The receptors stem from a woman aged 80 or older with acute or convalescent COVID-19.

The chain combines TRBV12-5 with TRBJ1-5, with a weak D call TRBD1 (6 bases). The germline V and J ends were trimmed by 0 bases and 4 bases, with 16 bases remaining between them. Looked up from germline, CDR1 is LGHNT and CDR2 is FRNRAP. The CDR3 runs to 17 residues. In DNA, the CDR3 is TGTGCTAGTGGTTTGGTTTTGGACAGCAGATCTAATCAGCCCCAGCATTTT. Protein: CASGLVLDSRSNQPQHF.

DNA of the CDR3: TGTGCCATCAGTGAGTCACGAGTTAACGGGGAGCTGTTTTTT. Amino acid sequence: CAISESRVNGELFF. The rearrangement links TRBV10-3 to TRBJ2-2; no clear D. The CDR3 totals 14 residues. V lost 0 bases, J lost 7 bases, and 9 bases lay in between. Germline V gives CDR1 ENHRY, CDR2 SYGVKD.

In DNA form, the CDR3 reads TGTGCCAGCAGCACAGAGTACCAAGAGACCCAGTACTTC. Its protein is CASSTEYQETQYF. The chain is built from TRBV2 and TRBJ2-5, with unresolved D. CDR1 and CDR2 from the germline V gene are SNHLY and FYNNEI. The CDR3 consists of 13 residues. V was pared by 6 bases and J by 0 bases, with 8 bases between. Together with reference TRBV2 and TRBJ2-5, the CDR3 gives the full variable domain: EPEVTQTPSHQVTQMGQEVILRCVPISNHLYFYWYRQILGQKVEFLVSFYNNEISEKSEIFDDQFSVERPDGSNFTLKIRSTKLEDSAMYFCASSTEYQETQYFGPGTRLLVL.

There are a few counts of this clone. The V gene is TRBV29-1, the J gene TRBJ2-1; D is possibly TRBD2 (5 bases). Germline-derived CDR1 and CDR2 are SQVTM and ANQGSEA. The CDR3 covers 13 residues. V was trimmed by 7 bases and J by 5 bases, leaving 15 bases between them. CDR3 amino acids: CSAQDGEDNEQFF. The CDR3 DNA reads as TGCAGCGCCCAGGACGGGGAAGACAATGAGCAGTTCTTC.

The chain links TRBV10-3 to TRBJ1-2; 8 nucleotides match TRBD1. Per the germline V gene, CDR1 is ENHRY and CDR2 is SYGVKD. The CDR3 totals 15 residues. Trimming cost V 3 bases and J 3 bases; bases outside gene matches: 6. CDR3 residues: CAISEWTGSDYGYTF. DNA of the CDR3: TGTGCCATCAGTGAATGGACAGGGTCAGACTATGGCTACACCTTC.

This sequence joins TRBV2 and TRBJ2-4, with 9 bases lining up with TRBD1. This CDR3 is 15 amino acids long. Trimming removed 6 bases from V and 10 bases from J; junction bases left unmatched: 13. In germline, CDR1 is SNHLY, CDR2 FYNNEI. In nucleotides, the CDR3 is TGTGCCAGCAGCCCGGGACAGGGAGCGTTTTGGATTCAGTACTTC. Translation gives CASSPGQGAFWIQYF.

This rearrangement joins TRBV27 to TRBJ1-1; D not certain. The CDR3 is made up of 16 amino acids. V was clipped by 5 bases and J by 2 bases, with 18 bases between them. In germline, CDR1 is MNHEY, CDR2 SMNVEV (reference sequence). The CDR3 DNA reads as TGTGCCAGCAGTCCGATTCTGAGGTCCCATAACACTGAAGCTTTCTTT. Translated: CASSPILRSHNTEAFF.

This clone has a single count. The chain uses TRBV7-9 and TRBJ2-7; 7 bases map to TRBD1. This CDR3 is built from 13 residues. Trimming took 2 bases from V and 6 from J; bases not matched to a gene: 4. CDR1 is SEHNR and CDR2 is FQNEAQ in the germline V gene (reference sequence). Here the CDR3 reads CASSLTGDIEQYF. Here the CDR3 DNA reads TGTGCCAGCAGCTTAACAGGGGACATCGAGCAGTACTTC.

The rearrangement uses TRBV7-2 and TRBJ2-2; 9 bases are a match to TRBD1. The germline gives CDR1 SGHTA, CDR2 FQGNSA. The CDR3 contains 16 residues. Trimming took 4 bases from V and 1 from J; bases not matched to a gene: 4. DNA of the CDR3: TGTGCCAGCAGCTCACAGGGGGCCTGGAACACCGGGGAGCTGTTTTTT. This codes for CASSSQGAWNTGELFF.

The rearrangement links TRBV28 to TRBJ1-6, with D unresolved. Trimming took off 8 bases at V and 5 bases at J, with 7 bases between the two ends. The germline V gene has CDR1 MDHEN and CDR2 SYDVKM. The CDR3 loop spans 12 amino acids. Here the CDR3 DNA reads TGTGCCAGCGCAGGTGATAATTCACCCCTCCACTTT. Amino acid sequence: CASAGDNSPLHF.

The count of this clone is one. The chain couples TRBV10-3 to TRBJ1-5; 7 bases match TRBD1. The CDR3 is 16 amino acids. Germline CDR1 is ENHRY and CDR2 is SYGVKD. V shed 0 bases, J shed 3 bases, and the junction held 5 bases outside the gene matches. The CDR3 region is CAISESAGGNNQPQHF. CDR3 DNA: TGTGCCATCAGTGAGTCTGCAGGGGGAAACAATCAGCCCCAGCATTTT.

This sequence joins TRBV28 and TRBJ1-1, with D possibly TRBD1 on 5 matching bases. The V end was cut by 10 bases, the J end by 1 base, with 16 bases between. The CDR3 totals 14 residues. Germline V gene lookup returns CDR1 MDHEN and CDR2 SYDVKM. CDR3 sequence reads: CATALGLPNTEAFF. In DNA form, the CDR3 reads TGTGCCACAGCCCTGGGACTTCCGAACACTGAAGCTTTCTTT.